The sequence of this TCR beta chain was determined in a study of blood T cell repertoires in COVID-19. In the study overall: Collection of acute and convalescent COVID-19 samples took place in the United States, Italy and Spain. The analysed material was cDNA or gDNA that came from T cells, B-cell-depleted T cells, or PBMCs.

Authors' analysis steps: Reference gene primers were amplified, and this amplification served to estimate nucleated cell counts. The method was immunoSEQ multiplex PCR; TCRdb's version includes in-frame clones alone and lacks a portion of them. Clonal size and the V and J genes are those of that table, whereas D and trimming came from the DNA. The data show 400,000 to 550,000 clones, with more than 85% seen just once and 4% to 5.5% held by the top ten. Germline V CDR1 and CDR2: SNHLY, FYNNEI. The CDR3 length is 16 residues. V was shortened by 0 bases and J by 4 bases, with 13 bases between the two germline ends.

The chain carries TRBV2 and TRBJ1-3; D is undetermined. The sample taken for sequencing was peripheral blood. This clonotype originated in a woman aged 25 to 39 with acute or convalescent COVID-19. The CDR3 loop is CASSEAGPVSGNTIYF. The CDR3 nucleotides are TGTGCCAGCAGTGAAGCTGGGCCGGTCTCCGGAAACACCATATATTTT.